This T cell receptor (beta chain) was captured by sequencing in a study of T-cell reconstitution after alpha-beta-depleted transplantation in children. The CDR3 runs 13 residues. The V gene end was trimmed by 11 bases and the J gene end by 4 bases; junction bases not matched to a gene: 8. The germline CDR1 and CDR2 sequences are ENHRY and SYGVKD. This clonotype occurred many times. Preparing the TCRbeta library involved the use of unique molecular identifiers. TCRdb independently ran MiXCR on the PCR reads; one entry per CDR3 protein. The data show hundreds of thousands of distinct CDR3 sequences, 7% to 9% seen once.

This TCR came from a male patient aged 2-15 years who had a stem cell transplant for acute myeloid leukemia, so the T cells may come from the graft donor. The sequenced sample was PBMCs, mostly from graft donor cells, obtained 360 days after TCRalphabeta/CD19-depleted stem cell transplant. The chain is built from TRBV10-3 and TRBJ2-7, with 10 bases identical to TRBD1. The CDR3 region is CASRGQGSYEQYF. The CDR3, as DNA: TGTGCCTCACGGGGACAGGGGAGTTACGAGCAGTACTTC.